This TCR beta chain was captured by sequencing in a study of blood T cell repertoires in COVID-19. Original processing notes: Reference gene primer amplification gave estimated nucleated cell counts. Only in-frame clones appear in the TCRdb table, and some are missing; sequencing was by immunoSEQ multiplex PCR. V, J and clone size are taken as reported in that table, and D and trimming were inferred from the DNA itself. The sample records roughly 24,000 clones, just over 85% being singletons. The CDR3 contains 15 residues. Trimming removed 5 bases from V and 0 bases from J; junction bases left unmatched: 4. Germline CDR1 is MNHEY and CDR2 is SMNVEV (reference sequence).

The chain joins TRBV27 to TRBJ1-1; 9 nucleotides line up with TRBD1. The sample taken for sequencing was peripheral blood. The clonotype was recovered from a man in his 70s in a cohort sampled during active COVID-19. The CDR3 reads CASSRWDRVNTEAFF. The DNA of the CDR3 is TGTGCCAGCAGTCGGTGGGACAGGGTGAACACTGAAGCTTTCTTT.